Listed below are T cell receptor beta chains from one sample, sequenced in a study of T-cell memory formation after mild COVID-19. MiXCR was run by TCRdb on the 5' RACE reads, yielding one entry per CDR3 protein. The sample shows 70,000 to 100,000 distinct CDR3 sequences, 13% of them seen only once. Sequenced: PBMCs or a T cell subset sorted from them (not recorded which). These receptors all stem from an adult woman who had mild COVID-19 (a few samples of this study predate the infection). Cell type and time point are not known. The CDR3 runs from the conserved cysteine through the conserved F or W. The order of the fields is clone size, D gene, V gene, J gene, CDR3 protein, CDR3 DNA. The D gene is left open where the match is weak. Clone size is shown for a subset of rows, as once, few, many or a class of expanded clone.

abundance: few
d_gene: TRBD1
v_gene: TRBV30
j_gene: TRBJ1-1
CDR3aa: CAWNQGGGQGAFF
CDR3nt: TGTGCCTGGAATCAGGGGGGGGGACAAGGAGCTTTCTTT

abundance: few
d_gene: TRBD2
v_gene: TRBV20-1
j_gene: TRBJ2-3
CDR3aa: CSASGLAGVVFRHTDTQYF
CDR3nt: TGCAGTGCATCCGGACTAGCGGGAGTTGTGTTTCGACACACAGATACGCAGTATTTT

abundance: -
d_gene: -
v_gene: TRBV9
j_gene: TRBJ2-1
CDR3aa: CASSSVPGANEQFF
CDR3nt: TGTGCCAGCAGCTCTGTACCAGGGGCAAATGAGCAGTTCTTC

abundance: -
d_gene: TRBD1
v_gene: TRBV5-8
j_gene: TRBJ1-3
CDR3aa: CASSLAGKGTDSGNTIYF
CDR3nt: TGTGCCAGCAGCTTGGCTGGGAAAGGGACAGATTCTGGAAACACCATATATTTT

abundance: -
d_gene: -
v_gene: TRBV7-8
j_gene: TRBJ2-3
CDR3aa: CASSYEMDGHEGTDTQYF
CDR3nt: TGTGCCAGCAGCTACGAAATGGACGGCCATGAGGGAACAGATACGCAGTATTTT

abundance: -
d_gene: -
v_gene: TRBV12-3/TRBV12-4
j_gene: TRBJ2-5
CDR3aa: CATNAPSVETQYF
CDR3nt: TGTGCCACCAACGCGCCCTCCGTAGAGACCCAGTACTTC

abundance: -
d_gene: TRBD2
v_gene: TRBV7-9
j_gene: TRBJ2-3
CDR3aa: CASSQWRETATDTQYF
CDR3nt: TGTGCCAGCAGCCAATGGCGGGAGACCGCCACAGATACGCAGTATTTT

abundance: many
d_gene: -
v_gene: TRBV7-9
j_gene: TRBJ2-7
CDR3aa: CASSPDRPPSYEQYF
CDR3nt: TGTGCCAGCAGCCCCGACCGGCCCCCCTCCTACGAGCAGTACTTC

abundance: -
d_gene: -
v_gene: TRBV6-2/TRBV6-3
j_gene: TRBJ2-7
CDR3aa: CASSYPDFFPSYEQYF
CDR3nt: TGTGCCAGCAGTTACCCGGACTTCTTCCCCTCCTACGAGCAGTACTTC

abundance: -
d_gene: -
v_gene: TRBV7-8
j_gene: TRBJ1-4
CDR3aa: CASSLDRGPNEKLFF
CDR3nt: TGTGCCAGCAGCTTAGACCGGGGCCCTAATGAAAAACTGTTTTTT

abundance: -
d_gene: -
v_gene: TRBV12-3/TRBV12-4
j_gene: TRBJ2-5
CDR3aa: CASSFARGETQYF
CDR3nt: TGTGCCAGCAGTTTCGCCCGTGGAGAGACCCAGTACTTC

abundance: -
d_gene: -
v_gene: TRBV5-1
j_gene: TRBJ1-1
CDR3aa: CASGVELRGTEAFF
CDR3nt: TGCGCCAGCGGGGTCGAACTTCGGGGCACTGAAGCTTTCTTT

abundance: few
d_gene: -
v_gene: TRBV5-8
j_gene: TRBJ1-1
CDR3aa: CASSLGPFEAFF
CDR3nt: TGTGCCAGCAGCTTGGGCCCCTTCGAAGCTTTCTTT

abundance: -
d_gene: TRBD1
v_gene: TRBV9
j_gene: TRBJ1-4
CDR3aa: CASSAQGGTNEKLFF
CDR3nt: TGTGCCAGCAGCGCCCAGGGGGGAACTAATGAAAAACTGTTTTTT

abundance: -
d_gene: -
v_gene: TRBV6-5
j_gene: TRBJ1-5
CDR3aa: CASRGGRSLDQPQHF
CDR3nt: TGTGCCAGCAGGGGCGGACGGTCTCTTGATCAGCCCCAGCATTTT

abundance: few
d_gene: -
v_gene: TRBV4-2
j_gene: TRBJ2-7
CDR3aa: CASSQEDTGRLTYEQYF
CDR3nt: TGTGCCAGCAGCCAGGAGGACACCGGCCGATTAACCTACGAGCAGTACTTC

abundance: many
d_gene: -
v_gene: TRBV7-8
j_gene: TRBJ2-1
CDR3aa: CASSGSVYNEQFF
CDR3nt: TGTGCCAGCAGCGGGAGTGTCTACAATGAGCAGTTCTTC

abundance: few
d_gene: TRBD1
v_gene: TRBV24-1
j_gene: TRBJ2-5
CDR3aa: CATSDFLTGPQETQYF
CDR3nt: TGTGCCACCAGTGATTTCTTGACAGGGCCCCAAGAGACCCAGTACTTC